The sequence of this T cell receptor (beta chain) was determined in a study of cytomegalovirus exposure and HLA in healthy donors. Study findings and constraints: The authors excluded some V segments, including TRBV6-2 and TRBV6-3, as indistinguishable. Productive status was seen about 90% or about 30% of the time for most TCR beta V segments in an earlier analysis. Reportedly, TCR beta sequences accurately predicted HLA-A and HLA-B alleles in most subjects. Analyzed later, association rates of TCRs varied across HLA loci, with DRB1 most and HLA-C fewest.

As concerns this clone: Its specificity is not known.

The CDR3 loop spans 16 amino acids. In germline, CDR1 is SGHAT, CDR2 FQDESV (reference sequence). V dropped 2 bases and J dropped 3; count of bases not matched to a gene: 6. In the PCR, 60 Vbeta and 13 Jbeta primers were used. Profiled with immunoSEQ multiplex PCR; TCRdb holds only in-frame clones, not every one. The table shows roughly 160,000 clones, with roughly 83% occurring only once. The sample comprised PBMCs. The V and J genes are TRBV11-1 and TRBJ2-2, with 7 bases lining up with TRBD1. The origin of this receptor is a man aged 25-40 years in good health and CMV-seronegative. Here the CDR3 DNA reads TGTGCCAGCAGCTTATACAGGGGCAGGGACACCGGGGAGCTGTTTTTT. It encodes CASSLYRGRDTGELFF.